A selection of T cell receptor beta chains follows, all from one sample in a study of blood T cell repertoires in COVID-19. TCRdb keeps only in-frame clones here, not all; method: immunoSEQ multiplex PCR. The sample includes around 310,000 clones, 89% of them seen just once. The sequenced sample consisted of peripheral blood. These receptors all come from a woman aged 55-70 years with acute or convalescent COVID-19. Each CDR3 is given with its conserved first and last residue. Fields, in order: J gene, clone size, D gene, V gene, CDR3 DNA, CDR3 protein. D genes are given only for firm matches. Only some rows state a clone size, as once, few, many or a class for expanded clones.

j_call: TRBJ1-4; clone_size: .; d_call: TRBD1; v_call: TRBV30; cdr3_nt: TGTGCCTGCAATCCCCGACAGGGGGGGACTGAAAAACTGTTTTTT; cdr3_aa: CACNPRQGGTEKLFF
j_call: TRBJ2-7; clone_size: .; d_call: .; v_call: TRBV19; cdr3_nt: TGTGCCAGTAGCCGGGACTTAAACTACGAGCAGTACTTC; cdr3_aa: CASSRDLNYEQYF
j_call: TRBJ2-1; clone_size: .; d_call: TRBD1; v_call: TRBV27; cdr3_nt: TGTGCCAGCAGTCTCACAGGGGGCCCCTACAATGAGCAGTTCTTC; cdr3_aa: CASSLTGGPYNEQFF
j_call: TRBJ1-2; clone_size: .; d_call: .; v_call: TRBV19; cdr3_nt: TGTGCCAGTGGTGGAGGGGTTGGCTACACCTTC; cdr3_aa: CASGGGVGYTF
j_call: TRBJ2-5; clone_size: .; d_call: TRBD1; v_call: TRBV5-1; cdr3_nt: TGCGCCAGCAGCTTGGGGACAGGAGAGACCCAGTACTTC; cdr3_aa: CASSLGTGETQYF
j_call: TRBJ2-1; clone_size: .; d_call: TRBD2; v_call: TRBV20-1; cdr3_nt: TGCAGTGCTACTAGCGGCCATGAGCAGTTCTTC; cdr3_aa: CSATSGHEQFF
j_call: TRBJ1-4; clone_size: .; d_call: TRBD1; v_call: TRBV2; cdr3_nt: TGTGCCAGCAGTGCCGGGACAGCTTATGAAAAACTGTTTTTT; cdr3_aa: CASSAGTAYEKLFF
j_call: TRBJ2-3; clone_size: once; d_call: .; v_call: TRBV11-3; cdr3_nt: TGTGCCAGCAGCTCGGGCGGGACCAAAACAGATACGCAGTATTTT; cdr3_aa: CASSSGGTKTDTQYF
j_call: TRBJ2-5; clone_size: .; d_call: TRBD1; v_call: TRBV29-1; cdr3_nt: TGCAGCGTTGATCGGGACAGGGTATCGGAGACCCAGTACTTC; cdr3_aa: CSVDRDRVSETQYF
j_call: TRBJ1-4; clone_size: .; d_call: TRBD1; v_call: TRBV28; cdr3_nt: TGTGCCAGCACCCGTCCCGGGACAGGGCCTAATGAAAAACTGTTTTTT; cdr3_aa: CASTRPGTGPNEKLFF
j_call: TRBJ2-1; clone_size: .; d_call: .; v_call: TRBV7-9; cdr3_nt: TGTGCCAGCTTCCTACCACTCACTAGCAATGAGCAGTTCTTC; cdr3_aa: CASFLPLTSNEQFF